This T cell receptor (beta chain) came from a study of shared clonotypes between healthy human individuals. Clones were sequenced by immunoSEQ multiplex PCR, and TCRdb holds only the in-frame ones, with some missing. Seen here are 1.5 million to 2.5 million clones, roughly 95% observed once, and the top ten hold roughly 1%. The naive CD8 population came from CD45RO-negative cells selected for CCR7, without terminally differentiated effector memory CD45RA+ cells. Healthy and HIV-negative, the adult donors had no recent acute infections or vaccinations. The CDR3 contains 14 residues. V lost 4 bases, J lost 1 base, and 10 bases lay in between. The germline V gene has CDR1 MNHNY and CDR2 SVGAGI (reference sequence).

The receptor's source is a young man in good health. Material: naive CD8+ T cells sorted from blood. The chain is built from TRBV6-6 and TRBJ1-2; D remains ambiguous. This chain's CDR3 is CASSSDGFNYGYTF. DNA for the CDR3: TGTGCCAGCAGTTCGGACGGATTTAACTATGGCTACACCTTC.